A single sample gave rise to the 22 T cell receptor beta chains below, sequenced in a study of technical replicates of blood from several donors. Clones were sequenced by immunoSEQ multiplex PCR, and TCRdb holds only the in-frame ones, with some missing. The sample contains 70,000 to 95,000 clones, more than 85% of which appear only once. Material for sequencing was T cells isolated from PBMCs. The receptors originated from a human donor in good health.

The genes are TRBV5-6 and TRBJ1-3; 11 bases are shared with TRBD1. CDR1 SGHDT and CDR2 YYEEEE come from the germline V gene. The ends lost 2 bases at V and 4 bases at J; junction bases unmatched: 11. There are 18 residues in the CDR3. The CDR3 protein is CASSFGVGQGARGNTIYF. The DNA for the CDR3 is TGTGCCAGCAGCTTTGGGGTCGGACAGGGGGCGCGAGGAAACACCATATATTTT.

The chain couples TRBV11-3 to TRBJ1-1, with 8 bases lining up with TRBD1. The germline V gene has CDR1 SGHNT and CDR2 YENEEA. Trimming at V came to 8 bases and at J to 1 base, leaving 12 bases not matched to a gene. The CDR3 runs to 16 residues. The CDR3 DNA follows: TGTGCCAGCTCCCCGGGACAGGAGGGTTGGAACACTGAAGCTTTCTTT. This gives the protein CASSPGQEGWNTEAFF.

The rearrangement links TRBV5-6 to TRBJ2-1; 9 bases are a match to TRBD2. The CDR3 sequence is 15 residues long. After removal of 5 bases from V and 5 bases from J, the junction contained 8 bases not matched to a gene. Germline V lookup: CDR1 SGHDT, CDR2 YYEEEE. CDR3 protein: CASSSWTSDDNEQFF. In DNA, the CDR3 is TGTGCCAGCAGTTCCTGGACTAGCGACGACAATGAGCAGTTCTTC. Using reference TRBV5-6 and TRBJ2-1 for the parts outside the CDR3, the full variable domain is DAGVTQSPTHLIKTRGQQVTLRCSPKSGHDTVSWYQQALGQGPQFIFQYYEEEERQRGNFPDRFSGHQFPNYSSELNVNALLLGDSALYLCASSSWTSDDNEQFFGPGTRLTVL.

The CDR3 reads CASSIDSRTGTTEAFF. As DNA, the CDR3 is TGTGCCAGTAGTATTGATTCGAGGACAGGGACCACTGAAGCTTTCTTT. This rearrangement joins TRBV19 to TRBJ1-1; 8 nucleotides line up with TRBD1. After removal of 3 bases from V and 4 bases from J, the junction contained 10 bases not matched to a gene. The CDR3 loop spans 16 amino acids. Germline CDR1 reads LNHDA; CDR2 reads SQIVND (reference sequence).

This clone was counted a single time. The CDR3 loop reads CSVTRSTALPDGMAEAFF. CDR3 in DNA: TGCAGCGTTACCCGGTCGACAGCCCTTCCCGATGGGATGGCTGAAGCTTTCTTT. The chain joins TRBV29-1 to TRBJ1-1, with TRBD1 as a possible D gene (5 bases). The CDR3 covers 18 residues. In germline, CDR1 is SQVTM, CDR2 ANQGSEA. The ends were cut back, 5 bases at V and 6 bases at J, with 31 bases in the middle. The full variable domain, completed using reference TRBV29-1 and TRBJ1-1, is SAVISQKPSRDICQRGTSLTIQCQVDSQVTMMFWYRQQPGQSLTLIATANQGSEATYESGFVIDKFPISRPNLTFSTLTVSNMSPEDSSIYLCSVTRSTALPDGMAEAFFGQGTRLTVV.

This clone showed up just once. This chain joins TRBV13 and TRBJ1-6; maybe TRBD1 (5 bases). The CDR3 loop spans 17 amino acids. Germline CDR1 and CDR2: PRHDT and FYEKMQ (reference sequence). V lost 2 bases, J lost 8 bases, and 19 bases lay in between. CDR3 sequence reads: CASSLTHLGREHSPLHF. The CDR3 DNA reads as TGTGCCAGCAGCTTAACACACTTGGGCAGGGAACATTCACCCCTCCACTTT.

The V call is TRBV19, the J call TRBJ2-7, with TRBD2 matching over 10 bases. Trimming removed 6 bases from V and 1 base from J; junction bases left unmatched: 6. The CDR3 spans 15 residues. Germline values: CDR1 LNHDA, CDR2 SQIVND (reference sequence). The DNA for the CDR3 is TGTGCCAGTAGCCAAGCGGGGGGGAGGTCCTACGAGCAGTACTTC. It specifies CASSQAGGRSYEQYF.

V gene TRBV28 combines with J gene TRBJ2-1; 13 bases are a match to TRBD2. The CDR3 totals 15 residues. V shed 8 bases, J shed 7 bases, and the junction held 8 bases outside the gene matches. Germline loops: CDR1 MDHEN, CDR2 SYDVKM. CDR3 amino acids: CASRSGTSGINEQFF. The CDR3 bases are TGTGCCAGCCGATCCGGGACTAGCGGGATAAATGAGCAGTTCTTC. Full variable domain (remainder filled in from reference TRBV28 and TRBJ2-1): DVKVTQSSRYLVKRTGEKVFLECVQDMDHENMFWYRQDPGLGLRLIYFSYDVKMKEKGDIPEGYSVSREKKERFSLILESASTNQTSMYLCASRSGTSGINEQFFGPGTRLTVL.

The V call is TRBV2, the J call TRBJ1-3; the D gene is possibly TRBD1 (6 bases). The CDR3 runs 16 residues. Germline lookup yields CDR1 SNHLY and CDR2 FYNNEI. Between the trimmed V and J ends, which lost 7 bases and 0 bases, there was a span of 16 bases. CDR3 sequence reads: CASIGQSTYSGNTIYF. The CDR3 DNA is TGTGCCAGCATTGGACAGAGCACATACTCTGGAAACACCATATATTTT. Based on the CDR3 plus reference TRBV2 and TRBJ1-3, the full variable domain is EPEVTQTPSHQVTQMGQEVILRCVPISNHLYFYWYRQILGQKVEFLVSFYNNEISEKSEIFDDQFSVERPDGSNFTLKIRSTKLEDSAMYFCASIGQSTYSGNTIYFGEGSWLTVV.

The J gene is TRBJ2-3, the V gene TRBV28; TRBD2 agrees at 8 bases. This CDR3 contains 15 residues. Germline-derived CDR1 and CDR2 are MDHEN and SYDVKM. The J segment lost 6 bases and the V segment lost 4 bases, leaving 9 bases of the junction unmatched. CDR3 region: CASSSAGVRSDTQYF. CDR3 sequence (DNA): TGTGCCAGCAGTTCAGCGGGAGTTCGATCGGATACGCAGTATTTT. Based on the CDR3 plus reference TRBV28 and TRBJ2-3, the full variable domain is DVKVTQSSRYLVKRTGEKVFLECVQDMDHENMFWYRQDPGLGLRLIYFSYDVKMKEKGDIPEGYSVSREKKERFSLILESASTNQTSMYLCASSSAGVRSDTQYFGPGTRLTVL.

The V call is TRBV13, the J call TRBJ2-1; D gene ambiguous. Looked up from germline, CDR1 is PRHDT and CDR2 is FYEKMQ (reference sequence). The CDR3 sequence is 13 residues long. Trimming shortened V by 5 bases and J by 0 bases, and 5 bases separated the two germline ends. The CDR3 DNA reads TGTGCCAGCAGCCGCAGCTCCTACAATGAGCAGTTCTTC. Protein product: CASSRSSYNEQFF.

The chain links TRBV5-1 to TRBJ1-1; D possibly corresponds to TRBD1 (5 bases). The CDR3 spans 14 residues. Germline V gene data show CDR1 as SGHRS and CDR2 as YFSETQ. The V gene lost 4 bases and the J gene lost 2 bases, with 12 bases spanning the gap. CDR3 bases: TGCGCCAGCAGCACTTTGACAGTTAACACTGAAGCTTTCTTT. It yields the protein CASSTLTVNTEAFF.

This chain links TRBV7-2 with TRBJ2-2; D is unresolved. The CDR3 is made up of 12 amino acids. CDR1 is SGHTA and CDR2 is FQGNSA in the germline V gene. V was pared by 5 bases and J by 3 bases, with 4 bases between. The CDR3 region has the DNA TGTGCCAGCAGCCCTTACACCGGGGAGCTGTTTTTT. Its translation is CASSPYTGELFF. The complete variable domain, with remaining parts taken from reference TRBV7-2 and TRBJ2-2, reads GAGVSQSPSNKVTEKGKDVELRCDPISGHTALYWYRQSLGQGLEFLIYFQGNSAPDKSGLPSDRFSAERTGGSVSTLTIQRTQQEDSAVYLCASSPYTGELFFGEGSRLTVL.

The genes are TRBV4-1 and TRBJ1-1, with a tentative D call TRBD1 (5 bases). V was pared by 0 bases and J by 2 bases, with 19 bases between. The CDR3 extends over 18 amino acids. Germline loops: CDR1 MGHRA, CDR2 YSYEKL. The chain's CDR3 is CASSQDGDPGRLNTEAFF. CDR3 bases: TGCGCCAGCAGCCAAGATGGGGACCCAGGGAGGCTAAACACTGAAGCTTTCTTT.

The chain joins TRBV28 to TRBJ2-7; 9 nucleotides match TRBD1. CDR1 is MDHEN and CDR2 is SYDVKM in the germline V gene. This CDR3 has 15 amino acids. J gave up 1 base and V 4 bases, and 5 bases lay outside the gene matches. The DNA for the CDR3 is TGTGCCAGCAGTTCGCCGGACAGGGGTTCCTACGAGCAGTACTTC. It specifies CASSSPDRGSYEQYF. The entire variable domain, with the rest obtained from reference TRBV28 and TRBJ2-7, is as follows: DVKVTQSSRYLVKRTGEKVFLECVQDMDHENMFWYRQDPGLGLRLIYFSYDVKMKEKGDIPEGYSVSREKKERFSLILESASTNQTSMYLCASSSPDRGSYEQYFGPGTRLTVT.

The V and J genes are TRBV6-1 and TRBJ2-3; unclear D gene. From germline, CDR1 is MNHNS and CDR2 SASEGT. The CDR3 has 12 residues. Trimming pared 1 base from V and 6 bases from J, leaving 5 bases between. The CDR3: CASSEVLDTQYF. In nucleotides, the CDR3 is TGTGCCAGCAGTGAAGTTCTGGATACGCAGTATTTT.

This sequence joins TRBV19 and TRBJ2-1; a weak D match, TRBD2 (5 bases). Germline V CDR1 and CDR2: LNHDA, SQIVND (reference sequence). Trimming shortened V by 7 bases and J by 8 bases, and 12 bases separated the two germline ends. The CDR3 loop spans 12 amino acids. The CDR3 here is CASNEGFDEQFF. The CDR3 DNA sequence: TGTGCCAGTAATGAGGGATTCGATGAGCAGTTCTTC.

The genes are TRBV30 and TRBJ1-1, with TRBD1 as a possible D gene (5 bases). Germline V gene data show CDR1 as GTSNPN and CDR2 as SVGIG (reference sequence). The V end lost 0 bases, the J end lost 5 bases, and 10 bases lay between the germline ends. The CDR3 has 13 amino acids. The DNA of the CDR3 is TGTGCCTGGAGTGTACAGGACGGAACTGAAGCTTTCTTT. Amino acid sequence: CAWSVQDGTEAFF. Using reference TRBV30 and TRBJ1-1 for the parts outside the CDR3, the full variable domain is SQTIHQWPATLVQPVGSPLSLECTVEGTSNPNLYWYRQAAGRGLQLLFYSVGIGQISSEVPQNLSASRPQDRQFILSSKKLLLSDSGFYLCAWSVQDGTEAFFGQGTRLTVV.

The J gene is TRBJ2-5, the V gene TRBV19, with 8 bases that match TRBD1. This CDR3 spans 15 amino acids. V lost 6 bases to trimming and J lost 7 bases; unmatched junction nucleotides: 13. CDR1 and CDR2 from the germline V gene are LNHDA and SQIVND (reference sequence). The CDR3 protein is CASSSGQGIYGTQYF. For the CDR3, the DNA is TGTGCCAGTAGCTCCGGACAGGGAATATATGGGACCCAGTACTTC. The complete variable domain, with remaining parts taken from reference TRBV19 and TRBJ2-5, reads DGGITQSPKYLFRKEGQNVTLSCEQNLNHDAMYWYRQDPGQGLRLIYYSQIVNDFQKGDIAEGYSVSREKKESFPLTVTSAQKNPTAFYLCASSSGQGIYGTQYFGPGTRLLVL.

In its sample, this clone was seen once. This chain's CDR3 is CASSEYGRVAKNIQYF. The CDR3 nucleotides read TGTGCCAGCAGTGAATATGGGAGGGTAGCCAAAAACATTCAGTACTTC. The gene calls are TRBV28 and TRBJ2-4; 7 nucleotides line up with TRBD2. Germline values: CDR1 MDHEN, CDR2 SYDVKM. This CDR3 comprises 16 residues. Trimming at V came to 5 bases and at J to 0 bases, leaving 7 bases not matched to a gene.

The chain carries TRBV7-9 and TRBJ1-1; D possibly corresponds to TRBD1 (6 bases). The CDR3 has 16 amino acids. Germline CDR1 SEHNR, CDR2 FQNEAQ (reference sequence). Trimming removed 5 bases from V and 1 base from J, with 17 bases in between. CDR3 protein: CASSITGRQQNTEAFF. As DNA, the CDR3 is TGTGCCAGCAGCATCACAGGGAGACAGCAGAACACTGAAGCTTTCTTT.

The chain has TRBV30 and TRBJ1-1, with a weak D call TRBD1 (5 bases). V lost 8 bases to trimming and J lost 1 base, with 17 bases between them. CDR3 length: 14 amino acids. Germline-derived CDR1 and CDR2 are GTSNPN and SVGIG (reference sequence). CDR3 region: CALRHGGPNTEAFF. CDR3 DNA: TGTGCCCTACGACACGGGGGACCGAACACTGAAGCTTTCTTT.